One TCR beta chain is described in this entry. What it binds is unknown. 60 Vbeta and 13 Jbeta primers were used in PCR. TCRdb's table, derived via immunoSEQ multiplex PCR, lists solely in-frame clones and lacks some. The sample lists around 200,000 clones, around 83% occurring once. The V end lost 5 bases, the J end lost 5 bases, and 9 bases lay between the germline ends. The CDR3 spans 12 residues. CDR1 is SGHAT, CDR2 FQNNGV, per germline. This sample is drawn from a study of cytomegalovirus exposure and HLA in healthy donors. Study-level information: Researchers found that less than 90% of about 400 genotyped donors fell within the Caucasian-associated ancestry cluster.

Notes on the study in general: The study put 150 to 200 TCR beta chains on its list as cytomegalovirus-associated. A reported reduction in N-insertions relative to the roughly 640-donor mean was seen in an Asian-associated ancestry cluster in a later analysis. It emerged from a later analysis that several of the most significant clusters appeared to be linked to common viral pathogens.

The sequencing sample was made of PBMCs. The chain joins TRBV11-2 to TRBJ2-5, with D unresolved. The source of this sequence is a girl aged 2-15 years in good health and CMV-seropositive. The CDR3 sequence: CASSPAGETQYF. The CDR3 DNA sequence: TGTGCCAGCAGCCCAGCCGGGGAGACCCAGTACTTC.